The following is a TCR beta chain sequence with its context. The data originate from a study of blood T cell repertoires in COVID-19. Study-wide context: Samples of COVID-19 (acute and convalescent) were obtained from the United States, Italy and Spain. PBMCs, B-cell-depleted T cells, or T cells provided the cDNA or gDNA that made up the material.

Original methodology: Amplification with reference gene primers provided the estimates of nucleated cell counts. TCRdb's table, derived via immunoSEQ multiplex PCR, lists solely in-frame clones and lacks some. The DNA was the basis for D and trimming; V, J and clone size are from that table. The data contain around 200,000 clones, roughly nine tenths of them singletons. The CDR3 loop spans 16 amino acids. V lost 4 bases and J lost 5, with 18 bases in between. Germline V CDR1 and CDR2: SNHLY, FYNNEI. This rearrangement joins TRBV2 to TRBJ1-5; D perhaps matches TRBD1 (5 bases). This clonotype originated in a woman aged 50 to 60 with acute or convalescent COVID-19. Sequenced material: peripheral blood. The CDR3 nucleotides read TGTGCCAGCAGTGCCCTTGGGACGGGGGGGGATCAGCCCCAGCATTTT. Its translation: CASSALGTGGDQPQHF.